This section outlines one TCR beta chain sequence together with its context. The data stem from a study of cytomegalovirus exposure and HLA in healthy donors. Assay: immunoSEQ multiplex PCR; the TCRdb copy retains only in-frame clones and omits some. The sample contains around 70,000 clones, around 93% of which appear only once. The CDR3 runs 13 residues. Trimming cost V 8 bases and J 5 bases, with 15 bases left between them. Germline CDR1 and CDR2: LNHDA and SQIVND (reference sequence). The clonotype was recovered from a young man in good health and CMV-seronegative. The V call is TRBV19, the J call TRBJ1-1; tentative D call: TRBD1 (6 bases). What was sequenced was PBMCs. The CDR3 loop reads CASRHDRRTEAFF. In nucleotides, the CDR3 is TGTGCCAGTCGCCATGACAGGAGGACTGAAGCTTTCTTT.